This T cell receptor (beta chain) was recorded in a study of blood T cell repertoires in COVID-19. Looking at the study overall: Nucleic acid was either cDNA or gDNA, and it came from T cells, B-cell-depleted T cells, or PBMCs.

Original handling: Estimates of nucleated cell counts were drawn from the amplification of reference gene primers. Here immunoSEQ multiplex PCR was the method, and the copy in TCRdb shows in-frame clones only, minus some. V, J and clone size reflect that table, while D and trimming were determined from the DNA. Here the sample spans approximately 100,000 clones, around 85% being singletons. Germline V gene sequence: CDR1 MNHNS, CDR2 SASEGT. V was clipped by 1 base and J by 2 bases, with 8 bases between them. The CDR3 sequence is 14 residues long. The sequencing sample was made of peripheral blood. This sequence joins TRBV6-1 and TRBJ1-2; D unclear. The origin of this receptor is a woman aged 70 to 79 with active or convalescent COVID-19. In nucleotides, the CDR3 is TGTGCCAGCAGTGAAGGAGGGAACAACTATGGCTACACCTTC. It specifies CASSEGGNNYGYTF.